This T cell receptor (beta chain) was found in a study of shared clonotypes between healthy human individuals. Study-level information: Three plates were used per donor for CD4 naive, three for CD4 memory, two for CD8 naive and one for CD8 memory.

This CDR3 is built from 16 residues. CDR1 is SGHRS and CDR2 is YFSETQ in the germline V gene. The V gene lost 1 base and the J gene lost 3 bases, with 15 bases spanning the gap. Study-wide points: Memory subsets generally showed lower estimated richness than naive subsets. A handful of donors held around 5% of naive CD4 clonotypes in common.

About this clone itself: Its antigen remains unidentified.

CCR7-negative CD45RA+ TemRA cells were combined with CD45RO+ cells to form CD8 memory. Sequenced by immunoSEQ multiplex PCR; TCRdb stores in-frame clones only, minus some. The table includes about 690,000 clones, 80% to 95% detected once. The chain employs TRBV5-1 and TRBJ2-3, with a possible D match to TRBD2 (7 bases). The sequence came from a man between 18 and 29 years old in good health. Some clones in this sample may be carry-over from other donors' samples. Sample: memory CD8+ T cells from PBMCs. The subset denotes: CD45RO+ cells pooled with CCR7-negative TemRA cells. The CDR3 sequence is CASSLWGGAITDTQYF. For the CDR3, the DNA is TGCGCCAGCAGCTTGTGGGGGGGCGCGATTACAGATACGCAGTATTTT. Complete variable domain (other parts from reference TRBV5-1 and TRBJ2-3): KAGVTQTPRYLIKTRGQQVTLSCSPISGHRSVSWYQQTPGQGLQFLFEYFSETQRNKGNFPGRFSGRQFSNSRSEMNVSTLELGDSALYLCASSLWGGAITDTQYFGPGTRLTVL.